Presented here are 28 T cell receptor beta chains from one specimen sequenced in a study of blood T cell repertoires in COVID-19. TCRdb's table, derived via immunoSEQ multiplex PCR, lists solely in-frame clones and lacks some. The table lists approximately 63,000 clones, about nine tenths of them singletons. Specimen: peripheral blood. These receptors were collected from an elderly woman with acute or convalescent COVID-19.

The rearrangement uses TRBV5-1 and TRBJ2-2, with a weak D call TRBD2 (6 bases). The V gene's germline CDR1 is SGHRS and CDR2 YFSETQ. V dropped 4 bases and J dropped 0 bases, with 7 bases sitting between them. There are 14 residues in the CDR3. CDR3 coding DNA: TGCGCCAGCAGCCCGGGAGCGAACACCGGGGAGCTGTTTTTT. Translating it yields CASSPGANTGELFF.

The V and J genes are TRBV6-1 and TRBJ1-2, with D tentatively TRBD1 (6 bases). V was pared by 3 bases and J by 4 bases, with 9 bases between. The CDR3 loop spans 13 amino acids. Per the germline V gene, CDR1 is MNHNS and CDR2 is SASEGT. The CDR3 protein is CASSDQGFYGYTF. DNA for the CDR3: TGTGCCAGCAGTGATCAGGGGTTCTATGGCTACACCTTC.

This clone was seen more than once but under ten times. This chain joins TRBV18 and TRBJ1-2; no clear D. Trimming removed 6 bases at V and 0 bases at J, with 14 bases between. The V gene's germline CDR1 is KGHSH and CDR2 LQKENI. This CDR3 is 15 amino acids long. The CDR3 DNA reads TGTGCCAGCTCCGGTCCGATATTTCCTAACTATGGCTACACCTTC. The encoded protein is CASSGPIFPNYGYTF.

This chain links TRBV28 with TRBJ2-1; 11 bases fit TRBD2. CDR1 is MDHEN, CDR2 SYDVKM, per germline. This CDR3 has 15 amino acids. The DNA of the CDR3 is TGTGTCACCCGGAGCGGGACTAGCGGTTACAATGAGCAGTTCTTC. Amino acids: CVTRSGTSGYNEQFF. Using reference TRBV28 and TRBJ2-1 for the parts outside the CDR3, the full variable domain is DVKVTQSSRYLVKRTGEKVFLECVQDMDHENMFWYRQDPGLGLRLIYFSYDVKMKEKGDIPEGYSVSREKKERFSLILESASTNQTSMYLCVTRSGTSGYNEQFFGPGTRLTVL.

The chain employs TRBV2 and TRBJ1-6; 8 bases map to TRBD1. Per the germline V gene, CDR1 is SNHLY and CDR2 is FYNNEI. J was trimmed by 10 bases and V by 3 bases; bases with no gene match: 5. This CDR3 is built from 14 residues. The CDR3 DNA sequence: TGTGCCAGCAGTGATGGACAGGGAAGATCACCCCTCCACTTT. Residues: CASSDGQGRSPLHF. Supplemented by reference TRBV2 and TRBJ1-6, the full variable domain reads EPEVTQTPSHQVTQMGQEVILRCVPISNHLYFYWYRQILGQKVEFLVSFYNNEISEKSEIFDDQFSVERPDGSNFTLKIRSTKLEDSAMYFCASSDGQGRSPLHFGNGTRLTVT.

The chain couples TRBV9 to TRBJ1-2; 9 bases agree with TRBD1. Germline-derived CDR1 and CDR2 are SGDLS and YYNGEE. With 4 bases clipped from V and 5 bases from J, the junction kept 6 bases outside the gene matches. The CDR3 runs 14 residues. The CDR3 region has the DNA TGTGCCAGCAGCCCTAGGGGACAGGGATATGGCTACACCTTC. It encodes CASSPRGQGYGYTF.

V is TRBV6-5 and J is TRBJ1-2; tentatively, D is TRBD1 (6 bases). Germline CDR1 MNHEY, CDR2 SVGAGI. The CDR3 loop spans 15 amino acids. The V and J ends lost 6 bases and 3 bases respectively, with 17 bases between them. This CDR3 reads CASSLQGAFDYGYTF. CDR3 DNA: TGTGCCAGCAGCCTACAGGGTGCGTTCGACTATGGCTACACCTTC.

The V call is TRBV10-3, the J call TRBJ1-1, with 12 positions matching TRBD1. Germline CDR1 ENHRY, CDR2 SYGVKD. The CDR3 has 15 residues. After removal of 6 bases from V and 4 bases from J, the junction contained 6 bases not matched to a gene. The CDR3 loop reads CAIRGQGAIGTEAFF. In DNA form, the CDR3 reads TGTGCCATCAGGGGACAGGGGGCGATAGGCACTGAAGCTTTCTTT.

The DNA of the CDR3 is TGTGCCAGCAGCCCAAGGGTCACAGGGGTTGGCACCGGGGAGCTGTTTTTT. Protein sequence: CASSPRVTGVGTGELFF. This rearrangement joins TRBV4-2 to TRBJ2-2; the match to TRBD1 covers 7 bases. This CDR3 contains 17 residues. Germline CDR1 reads LGHNA; CDR2 reads YNFKEQ. Trimming removed 4 bases from V and 4 bases from J; junction bases left unmatched: 12.

The V call is TRBV18, the J call TRBJ1-3; TRBD1 aligns across 9 bases. The CDR3 loop spans 14 amino acids. Germline assignment: CDR1 KGHSH and CDR2 LQKENI. The ends lost 4 bases at V and 8 bases at J; junction bases unmatched: 6. In nucleotides, the CDR3 is TGTGCCAGCTCACTGGGACAGGGTCCGTACACCATATATTTT. Residues: CASSLGQGPYTIYF. The whole variable domain, filled in from reference TRBV18 and TRBJ1-3, reads NAGVMQNPRHLVRRRGQEARLRCSPMKGHSHVYWYRQLPEEGLKFMVYLQKENIIDESGMPKERFSAEFPKEGPSILRIQQVVRGDSAAYFCASSLGQGPYTIYFGEGSWLTVV.

J is TRBJ2-3 and V is TRBV3-1 (or the pseudogene TRBV3-2), with TRBD1 matching over 8 bases. Trimming took 2 bases from V and 11 from J; bases not matched to a gene: 6. The CDR3 has 13 amino acids. CDR1 and CDR2 from the germline V gene are LGHDT and YNNKEL (reference sequence). DNA of the CDR3: TGTGCCAGCAGCCAATCCCGGACAGGGCAGCAGTATTTT. Its translation: CASSQSRTGQQYF.

For the CDR3, the DNA is TGTGCCAGCAGCGCGACTAGCGGGGGGAACACCGGGGAGCTGTTTTTT. The encoded protein is CASSATSGGNTGELFF. V is TRBV9 and J is TRBJ2-2; 12 nucleotides match TRBD2. CDR1 and CDR2 from the germline V gene are SGDLS and YYNGEE. The CDR3 covers 16 residues. The J segment lost 1 base and the V segment lost 3 bases, leaving 1 base of the junction unmatched.

CDR3 protein: CASSLESHSYGYTF. CDR3 nucleotides: TGCGCCAGCAGCTTGGAGAGCCATTCCTATGGCTACACCTTC. The chain couples TRBV5-1 to TRBJ1-2, with D uncertain. Germline lookup yields CDR1 SGHRS and CDR2 YFSETQ. Trimming removed 0 bases at V and 4 bases at J, with 10 bases between. The CDR3 spans 14 residues. Full variable domain (rest looked up from reference TRBV5-1 and TRBJ1-2): KAGVTQTPRYLIKTRGQQVTLSCSPISGHRSVSWYQQTPGQGLQFLFEYFSETQRNKGNFPGRFSGRQFSNSRSEMNVSTLELGDSALYLCASSLESHSYGYTFGSGTRLTVV.

The chain employs TRBV11-3 and TRBJ2-1, with 7 bases that match TRBD1. Germline loops: CDR1 SGHNT, CDR2 YENEEA. The CDR3 contains 14 residues. V lost 5 bases, J lost 7 bases, and 8 bases stayed unmatched. The CDR3 loop reads CASSLGQDRNEQFF. The CDR3 DNA is TGTGCCAGCAGCCTCGGACAGGATAGAAATGAGCAGTTCTTC.

The chain combines TRBV14 with TRBJ1-6; no clear D. Trimming shortened V by 0 bases and J by 6 bases, and 12 bases separated the two germline ends. The CDR3 is 16 amino acids. In germline, CDR1 is SGHDN, CDR2 FVKESK. The CDR3 spells CASSQEWGAFNSPLHF. The DNA for the CDR3 is TGTGCCAGCAGCCAAGAGTGGGGAGCCTTTAATTCACCCCTCCACTTT.

CDR3 in amino acids: CAISDLFGRGGLNTQYF. DNA for the CDR3: TGTGCCATCAGTGATTTATTTGGGCGGGGGGGCCTAAATACGCAGTATTTT. V and J are TRBV10-3 and TRBJ2-3; 9 positions agree with TRBD2. The CDR3 has 17 residues. Germline CDR1 ENHRY, CDR2 SYGVKD. V shed 3 bases and J 7 bases; nucleotides not matched to a gene: 14.

V gene TRBV6-5 combines with J gene TRBJ1-5, with TRBD1 as a possible D gene (5 bases). The CDR3 loop spans 13 amino acids. Germline V gives CDR1 MNHEY, CDR2 SVGAGI. V was pared by 4 bases and J by 3 bases, with 7 bases between. The CDR3 bases are TGTGCCAGCAGTTCCAGGGTCAATCAGCCCCAGCATTTT. It translates to CASSSRVNQPQHF.

The V and J genes are TRBV25-1 and TRBJ2-3, with a tentative D call TRBD1 (6 bases). The germline CDR1 and CDR2 sequences are MGHDK and SYGVNS. The CDR3 is 16 residues long. Trimming removed 1 base at V and 0 bases at J, with 11 bases between. The CDR3 sequence: CASSELRGTSTDTQYF. CDR3 nucleotide sequence: TGTGCCAGCAGTGAATTGAGGGGGACCAGCACAGATACGCAGTATTTT. Full variable domain (missing parts from reference TRBV25-1 and TRBJ2-3): EADIYQTPRYLVIGTGKKITLECSQTMGHDKMYWYQQDPGMELHLIHYSYGVNSTEKGDLSSESTVSRIRTEHFPLTLESARPSHTSQYLCASSELRGTSTDTQYFGPGTRLTVL.

CDR3: CASSYDRDNSPLHF. The DNA of the CDR3 is TGTGCCAGCAGTTATGACAGAGATAATTCACCCCTCCACTTT. The chain uses TRBV6-5 and TRBJ1-6, with D perhaps TRBD1 (5 bases). CDR1 and CDR2 (germline): MNHEY, SVGAGI. With 3 bases removed from V and 5 bases from J, the gap between germline ends came to 8 bases. This CDR3 is 14 amino acids long.

The J gene is TRBJ1-2, the V gene TRBV5-1; perhaps TRBD1 as D (5 bases). Germline assignment: CDR1 SGHRS and CDR2 YFSETQ. V lost 0 bases to trimming and J lost 7 bases, with 16 bases between them. The CDR3 has 15 residues. The CDR3 region has the DNA TGCGCCAGCAGCTTGGGGGTCAGGGCGGGGAGTGGCTACACCTTC. Translated: CASSLGVRAGSGYTF.

The J gene is TRBJ1-5, the V gene TRBV3-1 (or the pseudogene TRBV3-2); no firm D call. From germline, CDR1 is LGHDT and CDR2 YNNKEL (reference sequence). Trimming stripped 4 bases from V and 2 bases from J, with 27 bases between. There are 20 residues in the CDR3. The DNA of the CDR3 is TGTGCCAGCAGCCCTCCTTGCAGATGGGGAGTGAATATTGGCAATCAGCCCCAGCATTTT. The encoded protein is CASSPPCRWGVNIGNQPQHF.

The chain couples TRBV7-2 to TRBJ1-6; D is possibly TRBD1 (6 bases). The CDR3 runs to 16 residues. V was cut by 1 base and J by 9 bases, with 16 bases left in between. In germline, CDR1 is SGHTA, CDR2 FQGNSA. Written as DNA, the CDR3 is TGTGCCAGCAGCTTAGACAGGGCAGATCAGAGTTCACCCCTCCACTTT. It encodes CASSLDRADQSSPLHF.

The V and J genes are TRBV6-5 and TRBJ2-2; weak D call: TRBD2 (5 bases). The CDR3 has 14 amino acids. V was clipped by 6 bases and J by 2 bases, with 10 bases between them. Germline V gene sequence: CDR1 MNHEY, CDR2 SVGAGI. CDR3 amino acids: CASRPPGNTGELFF. The CDR3 region has the DNA TGTGCCAGCAGACCCCCGGGAAACACCGGGGAGCTGTTTTTT.

V is TRBV9 and J is TRBJ2-1; 9 bases line up with TRBD2. Germline V gives CDR1 SGDLS, CDR2 YYNGEE. The CDR3 consists of 15 residues. J gave up 3 bases and V 3 bases, and 4 bases lay outside the gene matches. Written as DNA, the CDR3 is TGTGCCAGCAGCGGGAGACTAGCGGACTACAATGAGCAGTTCTTC. Translation: CASSGRLADYNEQFF.

This clone was counted once. V is TRBV30 and J is TRBJ1-2; TRBD1 matches 7 bases. V lost 0 bases and J lost 4; bases outside the gene matches: 8. This CDR3 comprises 15 residues. Germline V gene data show CDR1 as GTSNPN and CDR2 as SVGIG (reference sequence). This CDR3 reads CAWSVAEGAVYGYTF. CDR3 DNA: TGTGCCTGGAGTGTAGCGGAGGGGGCGGTCTATGGCTACACCTTC.

This clone was found a few times. The chain links TRBV10-3 to TRBJ2-7; D is ambiguous. Germline V gene lookup returns CDR1 ENHRY and CDR2 SYGVKD. V shed 4 bases and J shed 4 bases, with 8 bases lying between them. The CDR3 contains 12 residues. The CDR3 DNA reads TGTGCCATCAGTGGGATCGGGTACGAGCAGTACTTC. Translating gives CAISGIGYEQYF.

The V and J genes are TRBV29-1 and TRBJ2-7; D possibly corresponds to TRBD1 (5 bases). V was clipped by 5 bases and J by 6 bases, with 14 bases between them. The CDR3 is 12 residues long. CDR1 and CDR2 (germline): SQVTM, ANQGSEA. This chain's CDR3 is CSVNGQSGEQYF. The CDR3 nucleotides read TGCAGCGTTAACGGACAAAGTGGCGAGCAGTACTTC.

This clone was seen a few times. The chain joins TRBV11-2 to TRBJ1-6; D not resolved. The germline gives CDR1 SGHAT, CDR2 FQNNGV. The V and J ends lost 0 bases and 7 bases respectively, with 4 bases between them. CDR3 size: 13 residues. The CDR3 protein is CASSLDLNSPLHF. DNA for the CDR3: TGTGCCAGCAGCTTAGACCTAAATTCACCCCTCCACTTT.